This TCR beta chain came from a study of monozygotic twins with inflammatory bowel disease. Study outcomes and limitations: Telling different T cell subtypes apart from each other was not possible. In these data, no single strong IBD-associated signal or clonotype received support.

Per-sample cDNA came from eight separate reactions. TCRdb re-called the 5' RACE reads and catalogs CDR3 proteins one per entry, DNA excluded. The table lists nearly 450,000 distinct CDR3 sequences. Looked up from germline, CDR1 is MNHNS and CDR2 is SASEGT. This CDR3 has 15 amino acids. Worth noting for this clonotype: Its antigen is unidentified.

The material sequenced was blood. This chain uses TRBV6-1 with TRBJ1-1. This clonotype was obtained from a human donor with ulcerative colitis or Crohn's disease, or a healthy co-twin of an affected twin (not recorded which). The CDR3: CASTPPGRTNTEAFF.